Here is one T cell receptor (beta chain) with its context. Its cognate antigen has yet to be identified. Within one base of it there is no much larger clone, and no base qualities were kept. The sample belongs to a study of cytomegalovirus exposure and HLA in healthy donors (dated by TCRdb to about 2017). A note on the overall study: An earlier analysis of some 600 of the donors reported approximately 260 Gb of sequence data and around 120 million unique TCR beta sequences obtained from about 200 million T cells. Roughly 300 gigabases of sequencing data and roughly 90 million unique TCR sequences were included in an early release covering 500 to 750 HLA-typed donors. The genetic ancestry cluster associated with self-reported Caucasian donors included 81% of the roughly 360 genotyped donors. The study aimed to test whether signatures of past pathogen exposure could be identified by cataloging public T cell receptors. The study used immunosequencing to profile the T cell repertoires of 670 or so subjects and linked those repertoires to cytomegalovirus serostatus. Along with the approximately 600-subject first cohort, a separate validation cohort of some 130 different subjects was used. To predict cytomegalovirus infection status, the study brought together high-throughput TCR immunosequencing, statistical association of individual TCRs with disease status, and machine learning. A later analysis re-examined previously published TCR beta repertoires from around 670 donors and added high-resolution HLA genotyping to investigate patterns of TCR occurrence. Rather than using new phenotypic data, the later analysis identified candidate immune exposures from TCR beta sequences and from how often those sequences occurred across donors. An earlier analysis of 450 to 750 of the donors used high-throughput TCR beta sequencing to judge whether each TCR beta V gene segment behaved as functional or pseudogenic. Donor age, sex, ethnicity and CMV serostatus were compiled alongside the repertoire data. Genome-wide SNP genotypes for about 55% of the 666 donors were used in a later genetic analysis, which treated that subset as a discovery cohort. Every discovery cohort repertoire had been produced on one sequencing platform. HLA typing included class I and class II loci at four-digit resolution. The number of donors typed differed by locus, with 629-630 for A, B, C, DRB1 and DQB1, more than 500 for DQA1, about 610 for DPA1, and approximately 470 for DPB1. Roughly 5 DR-DQ haplotypes were handled as single units for association and clustering because linkage in the cohort was strong. Among about 360 genotyped donors of the cohort, an average of approximately 250,000 unique TCR beta nucleotide sequences were sequenced per donor, roughly 18% of them non-productive. The research as a whole found: When HLA alleles, especially DR and DQ, strongly co-occurred, TCR associations were difficult to assign to individual alleles. In a later genetic analysis, fewer N-insertions in productive TCRs were reported among donors in an Asian-associated ancestry cluster than the approximately 670-donor mean. The authors suggested that the approach could potentially be generalized to other disease states and immunological phenotypes. Correlated functional status among segregating V segments might reflect linkage disequilibrium, but an unknown experimental factor could not be ruled out. Because counts were too low, seventeen rarely observed V segments, including chromosome 9 orphons, were excluded from the earlier analysis of roughly 580 of the donors. Several of the top co-occurrence clusters appeared to be linked to parvovirus B19, influenza, CMV and Epstein-Barr virus, according to a later analysis. Because some donors lacked HLA typing at each locus, the association tests relied only on the typed subset. The study listed 164 TCR beta chains as associated with cytomegalovirus. A later genetic analysis associated a missense DCLRE1C variant with V-gene and J-gene trimming of TCR beta chains, and an independent cohort replicated the association. In a later analysis, most CMV-associated TCR beta chains were found to appear HLA-restricted, with HLA associations seemingly driven largely by CMV exposure. A few of the identified cytomegalovirus-associated TCR beta chains were confirmed in vitro to be specific for cytomegalovirus antigens. A further reported finding was that TCR beta sequences accurately predicted the HLA-A and HLA-B alleles for most subjects in the first cohort. Some IMGT-functional V segments, including TRBV6-2 and TRBV6-3, could not be distinguished by the 87-base-pair reads and were therefore excluded. At a false discovery rate of 0.05, a later analysis linked under 20,000 TCR beta sequences to specific HLA alleles. The only immune exposure information available for the cohort was CMV serostatus. The presence/absence analyses assumed that sequencing depth was roughly uniform across donors, and that assumption may not be true. According to a later analysis, TCR association rates differed among HLA loci, with DRB1 alleles showing the most associated TCRs and HLA-C alleles showing the fewest. Across donors, most TCR sequences were observed very rarely, whereas some public TCRs were present in many individuals. In both the original and validation cohorts, the classifier was reported to diagnose cytomegalovirus status with high specificity and sensitivity. The sequencing pipeline was judged likely to have produced a cluster of highly shared sequence variants as a technical artifact. In a later analysis, HLA-associated TCR beta chains were found to be more clonally expanded and to have lower generation probabilities than equally common non-associated chains. The cohort was sequenced for TCR beta chains only, and without alpha or paired-chain data the features that could be detected were limited. In an earlier analysis of fewer than 700 of the donors, most TCR beta V segments appeared in productive rearrangements about 87% or about 30% of the time, broadly matching IMGT annotations.

In the germline V gene, CDR1 corresponds to MDHEN and CDR2 to SYDVKM. From its cysteine to its phenylalanine, the CDR3 spans 13 amino acids. Only the CDR3 part of the read is kept: 39 bases, read in frame from the first base. V was cut back by 1 base and J by 7 bases, leaving a gap of 10 bases between them. Library method: the immunoSEQ multiplex PCR assay. A mixture of 60 forward primers for TCR Vbeta segments and 13 reverse primers for TCR Jbeta segments was used in the multiplex PCR. A multiplex PCR assay on genomic DNA amplified the CDR3 region of rearranged TCR beta genes. The Illumina HiSeq System was used to sequence the amplified TCR beta libraries as 87-base-pair reads. The published analysis was carried out like this. A later analysis tallied 75 million to 95 million unique TCR beta chains across the 700 or so repertoires, and around 12 million of those chains were shared by two or more donors. A nearest-neighbor algorithm error-corrected the raw reads and collapsed the reads into unique sequences, merging closely related sequences to remove PCR and sequencing errors. CDR3 sequences were aligned to IMGT reference sequences to assign V, D and J gene segments. For a sequence to be retained, a match of at least six nucleotides was required to both a V gene segment and a J gene segment. Rearrangements were classified as productive when the CDR3 lacked stop codons and remained in frame with V and J, and all other rearrangements were classified as non-productive. Following IMGT convention, CDR3 was defined as the stretch from the second conserved V-encoded cysteine up to the conserved J-encoded phenylalanine. In an earlier analysis of more than 550 of the donors, sequences lacking an unambiguous match to a single V gene segment were excluded. An earlier analysis of several hundred of the donors called V segments functional above 56.7% productive rearrangements and segregating when the between-donor standard deviation exceeded 5%. A statistical classification framework was built for diagnosing cytomegalovirus status from the catalog of TCR beta chain sequences. A later analysis assigned V and J genes by comparing TCR nucleotide sequences with IMGT/GENE-DB human TR gene sequences. The TCRdist pipeline was used in a later analysis to assign CDR3 sequences and most-parsimonious VDJ recombination scenarios. In a later analysis, each TCR beta chain was defined by its CDR3 amino acid sequence together with its V-gene family, and reads lacking a unique V-gene family were excluded. A later analysis removed several hundred highly shared, low-generation-probability nucleotide sequences to deal with suspected cross-contamination and a sequencing artifact. In a later analysis, a clonal expansion index for each public chain was calculated from normalized within-repertoire ranks of inferred template counts. In a later analysis, generation probabilities were computed using a VDJ recombination model fitted to out-of-frame rearrangements, and the results were checked against IGoR. A later analysis scored TCR-TCR, TCR-HLA and TCR-CMV co-occurrence with hypergeometric tests, applying a repertoire-size bias correction to TCR pairs. To estimate false discovery rates, a later analysis permuted the HLA or CMV assignments 20 times. In a later analysis, co-occurring TCRs were grouped with DBSCAN, and TCRdist sequence similarity was added when clustering was performed within HLA-allele-positive subsets. For co-occurrence clustering, repertoires with fewer than 30,000 or more than 120,000 public chains were excluded, along with roughly 5 repertoires with anomalous nucleotide sharing. TCRdb took this table from immuneACCESS and kept in-frame rearrangements with V and J called. Such tables lack part of the clones; where checked against another copy, unresolved V genes explain under half of the gap, and the rest is unexplained. V and J calls and clone size are as listed in that table; D and trimming were resolved from the DNA. This sample holds approximately 120,000 clones; roughly two thirds were observed only once. About 8.4% of the sample comes from the top ten.

The cohort comprised 666 healthy bone marrow donors. Cohort members were all nominally healthy when sampled, although unrecorded immune exposures were likely present. The donor was CMV seronegative and was included in the group of 352 seronegative cohort members. A peripheral blood sample was provided by each donor, and peripheral blood mononuclear cells were used for TCR beta sequencing. The Qiagen DNeasy Blood Extraction Kit was used to extract genomic DNA from the blood cell samples. The origin of this receptor is a middle-aged man in good health and CMV-seronegative. The sequencing sample was made of PBMCs. The V gene is TRBV28 and the J gene is TRBJ1-1; no D gene can be assigned with confidence. The CDR3 protein sequence reads: CASSLLVDCEAFF. The nucleotide sequence is given as TGTGCCAGCAGTTTATTGGTTGACTGTGAAGCTTTCTTT.